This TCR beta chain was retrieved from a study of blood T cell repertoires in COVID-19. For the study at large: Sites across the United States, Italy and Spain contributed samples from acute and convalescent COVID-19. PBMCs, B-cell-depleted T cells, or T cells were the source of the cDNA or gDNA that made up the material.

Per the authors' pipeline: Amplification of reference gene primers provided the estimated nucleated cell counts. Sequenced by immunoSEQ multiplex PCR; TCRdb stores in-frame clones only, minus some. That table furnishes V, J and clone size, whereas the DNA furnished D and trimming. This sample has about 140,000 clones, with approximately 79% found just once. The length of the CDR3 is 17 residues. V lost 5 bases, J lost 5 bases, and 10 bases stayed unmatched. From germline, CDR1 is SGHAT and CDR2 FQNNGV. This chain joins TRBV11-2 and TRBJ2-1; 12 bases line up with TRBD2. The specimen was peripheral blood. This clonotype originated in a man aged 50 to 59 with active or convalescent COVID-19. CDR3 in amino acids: CASSTGTSGFRDNEQFF. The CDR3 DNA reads TGTGCCAGCAGCACCGGGACTAGCGGGTTTAGAGACAATGAGCAGTTCTTC.